These T cell receptor beta chains were read from a single sample in a study of CD8+CD57+ T cells in acquired aplastic anemia. A single record per CDR3 protein comes from TCRdb applying MiXCR to the reads. Here the sample spans 210,000 or so distinct CDR3 sequences, roughly 53% being singletons. Source material: sorted CD4+, CD8+, or CD8+CD57+ T cells (not recorded which) from PBMCs. All receptors derive from a human donor with aplastic anemia. Both conserved end residues are part of each CDR3. The order of the fields is V gene, clone size, J gene, CDR3 protein. Some rows mark clone size as missing; the rest say once, few, many or name a class of expanded clone.

>TRBV2|many|TRBJ2-3
CASSPFQGADTQYF
>TRBV19|-|TRBJ2-7
CASTSGRQGGEEQYF
>TRBV12-3/TRBV12-4|few|TRBJ1-2
CASRTQGGGHTF
>TRBV5-1|many|TRBJ1-2
CASSLGTGIIYGYTF
>TRBV19|many|TRBJ1-6
CASSPGQLGDDSPLHF
>TRBV2|-|TRBJ1-2
CASSEASRGYTF
>TRBV7-9|-|TRBJ1-2
CASSSGTGAGYGYTF
>TRBV7-9|many|TRBJ2-7
CASSLGQVYEQYF
>TRBV9|-|TRBJ1-1
CASSVSLRGAEAFF
>TRBV7-3|many|TRBJ2-1
CASSLGPEPSYNEQFF
>TRBV7-6|-|TRBJ2-7
CASSLAMGEQYF
>TRBV5-1|many|TRBJ1-1
CASSLEGQGTEAFF
>TRBV5-6|-|TRBJ2-7
CASSPRNGQAFEQYF
>TRBV7-9|many|TRBJ1-1
CASSLGKGVNTEAFF
>TRBV10-3|-|TRBJ1-1
CAISEREDTEAFF
>TRBV12-3/TRBV12-4|many|TRBJ2-3
CASSLGSLADVNTQYF
>TRBV20-1|many|TRBJ2-1
CSARMDNEQFF
>TRBV6-1|few|TRBJ1-2
CASSESGTGGTGYTF
>TRBV5-1|-|TRBJ2-5
CASSLDRNSNQPQYF
>TRBV7-3|many|TRBJ2-3
CASSLRAGTDTQYF
>TRBV20-1|many|TRBJ2-1
CSATGGEDEQFF
>TRBV5-8|many|TRBJ2-7
CASSPRGGSILYEQYF
>TRBV20-1|-|-
CSATSGLAEGRGEQFF
>TRBV12-3/TRBV12-4|many|TRBJ1-4
CASSFEVPGEKLFF
>TRBV5-1|few|TRBJ1-3
CASSLAGGQALRSGNTIYF
>TRBV19|-|TRBJ1-2
CASSIDREHYGYTF
>TRBV15|-|TRBJ1-2
CATSRGGTDGYTF
>TRBV18|many|TRBJ2-5
CASSLTGTEQETQYF
>TRBV19|few|TRBJ1-1
CASSLKTPNTEAFF
>TRBV10-2|many|TRBJ2-3
CASSIGASTDTQYF
>TRBV9|-|TRBJ1-1
CASSVGQGAAEAFF
>TRBV7-3|-|TRBJ2-1
CASSQMGAGETQFF
>TRBV5-1|-|TRBJ2-5
CASSADDTQYF
>TRBV7-2|-|TRBJ1-4
CASSPRGLAGANEKLFF
>TRBV10-3|once|TRBJ2-3
CASRIAGGPDTQYF
>TRBV9|few|TRBJ2-3
CASSVVGSGASTDTQYF
>TRBV12-3/TRBV12-4|-|TRBJ2-1
CASSLGATLRTGAYNEQFF
>TRBV10-3|-|TRBJ1-6
CAISESRDRNSPLHF
>TRBV5-5|many|TRBJ2-7
CASSLAPVTGPSYEQYF
>TRBV6-5|many|TRBJ1-6
CASSSGRPPLHF
>TRBV5-5|-|TRBJ1-2
CASSHQANYGYTF